What follows describes a single TCR beta chain. The CDR3 is made up of 15 amino acids. CDR1 is SGDLS, CDR2 YYNGEE, per germline. V gave up 0 bases and J gave up 2 bases, with 11 bases separating them. Seattle's cohort entered during active infection and was followed longitudinally. These data are taken from a study of blood T cell repertoires in COVID-19. Study-level background: In each case, the material was cDNA or gDNA derived from T cells, B-cell-depleted T cells, or PBMCs.

Study processing details: Estimation of nucleated cell counts was performed using reference gene primer amplification. Only in-frame clones appear in the TCRdb table, and some are missing; sequencing was by immunoSEQ multiplex PCR. V and J calls and clone size are given by that table; D and trimming were obtained from the DNA. The table lists 150,000 to 200,000 clones, 85% to 95% of them singletons. The chain has TRBV9 and TRBJ1-2, with no clear D. Sequenced sample: peripheral blood. This clonotype was sampled from a woman aged 55-70 years with COVID-19, enrolled during active disease. CDR3 amino acids: CASSVEPSSNYGYTF. The CDR3 bases are TGTGCCAGCAGCGTAGAGCCATCGTCAAACTATGGCTACACCTTC.